This record looks at one TCR beta chain sequence and its context. What it recognizes is unknown. The data belong to a study of T cells in Graves' hyperthyroidism and ophthalmopathy. About the research overall: Specimen type is peripheral blood, collected at initial diagnosis prior to any treatment.

Amplification targeted TCR beta CDR3 regions from RNA transcripts. HTBI primers were used for first-round RT-PCR of the TCR CDR3. Each CDR3 protein is one row after TCRdb ran MiXCR on the multiplex PCR reads. The sample has 300,000 to 400,000 distinct CDR3 sequences; approximately 18% are singletons. V lost 10 bases to trimming and J lost 1 base, with 5 bases between them. CDR1 is MNHEY, CDR2 SMNVEV, per germline (reference sequence). The CDR3 has 12 amino acids. Broader study findings: The model predicted ophthalmopathy a median roughly six months before onset.

Disease duration was under 3 months in the ophthalmopathy patients, who also had a Clinical Activity Score of at least 3 and a NOSPECS grade of at least 4. Exclusion followed for patients with uncontrolled infection, other autoimmune disease, pregnancy or lactation. The sequencing sample was made of blood. This receptor was taken from a man between 18 and 35 years old with Graves' ophthalmopathy. J is TRBJ2-6 and V is TRBV27; D perhaps matches TRBD1 (5 bases). The CDR3 spells CATGSGANVLTF. In nucleotides, the CDR3 is TGTGCCACAGGGTCTGGGGCCAACGTCCTGACTTTC.